The rows below give T cell receptor beta chains drawn from one sample of a study of T cell responses to AZD1222 COVID-19 vaccine. Repertoires were generated with immunoSEQ multiplex PCR, while TCRdb's copy carries only in-frame clones and drops some. Of some 200,000 clones in the sample, over 80% were seen once. Specimen: peripheral blood, collected on day 0 of AZD1222 vaccination. Receptors were obtained from an adult in good health. The CDR3 runs from the conserved cysteine through the conserved F or W. The D gene is left open where the match is weak.

TRBJ2-1,NA,12,TRBV7-2,TGTGCCAGCAGCCCCGGGCAGGGAGGAAAGTTCTTC,CASSPGQGGKFF
TRBJ1-2,NA,13,TRBV7-8,TGTGCCAGCAGCTCCCGGGATCCCTATGGCTACACCTTC,CASSSRDPYGYTF
TRBJ2-7,TRBD1,13,TRBV29-1,TGCAGCGTTATCCGGGACAGCTCCTACGAGCAGTACTTC,CSVIRDSSYEQYF
TRBJ1-1,NA,11,TRBV29-1,TGCAGCGTTGAGAGGAACAGGGAAGCTTTCTTT,CSVERNREAFF
TRBJ2-7,NA,15,TRBV27,TGTGCCAGCAGTCCGACATCCCAGGGGCCCTACGAGCAGTACTTC,CASSPTSQGPYEQYF
TRBJ2-7,NA,15,TRBV14,TGTGCCAGCAGCCAAGTGGCTAGTTCGTACGTCGAGCAGTACTTC,CASSQVASSYVEQYF
TRBJ1-6,NA,18,TRBV28,TGTGCCAGCAGTTTATCCGCGAAGGGGGGATTCTATAATTCACCCCTCCACTTT,CASSLSAKGGFYNSPLHF
TRBJ1-5,TRBD1,15,TRBV30,TGTGCCTGGAGTGTACGGGCCAGGGGGAATCAGCCCCAGCATTTT,CAWSVRARGNQPQHF
TRBJ1-5,NA,15,TRBV29-1,TGCCCTGACGGGAGGGAAGTTGGGAGCGGTCAGCCCCAGCATTTT,CPDGREVGSGQPQHF
TRBJ2-1,NA,16,TRBV5-5,TGTGCCAGCAGCCCGGGGAGGTGGAACTCCTACAATGAGCAGTTCTTC,CASSPGRWNSYNEQFF